This record covers a single TCR beta chain. The target antigen is unknown. This sample stems from a study of T cells after posttransplantation cyclophosphamide. Cyclophosphamide on days +3 and +4 followed busulfan-fludarabine conditioning and a marrow graft. Overall study results and limits: Blood and skin or GI T cell repertoires showed limited TRB overlap. TRB clonality was highly associated with recipient CMV seropositivity and reactivation. Later post-transplant blood repertoires were often dominated by donor CD8+ memory clones.

TCRdb's table, derived via immunoSEQ multiplex PCR, lists solely in-frame clones and lacks some. The sample includes tens of thousands of clones, around 90% of them seen just once. Per germline, CDR1 SNHLY and CDR2 FYNNEI. CDR3 size: 13 residues. Trimming at V came to 1 base and at J to 10 bases, leaving 4 bases not matched to a gene. This receptor was taken from a male patient between 60 and 69 years old who received an allogeneic stem cell transplant from a related donor and was CMV-positive. Some T cells may have come from the graft donor. The sample was PBMCs, taken around 58 days after allogeneic stem cell transplant with posttransplant cyclophosphamide. This chain links TRBV2 with TRBJ1-2; 9 bases are shared with TRBD1. DNA for the CDR3: TGTGCCAGCAGTGAAGGACAGGGGGTGGTCTACACCTTC. It encodes CASSEGQGVVYTF.